This entry describes one T cell receptor beta chain. This entry comes from a study of cytomegalovirus exposure and HLA in healthy donors. It was with 60 Vbeta and 13 Jbeta primers that the PCR ran. Sequencing was performed with immunoSEQ multiplex PCR; in TCRdb, only in-frame clones are kept and a portion is missing. The top ten hold 2.5% to 3.5% of the sample, which has 100,000 to 120,000 clones, approximately 70% seen once. CDR1 and CDR2 from the germline V gene are SGHTA and FQGNSA. V lost 3 bases and J lost 4, with 4 bases in between. This CDR3 has 12 residues. This clonotype was sampled from a young man in good health and CMV-seronegative. Material: PBMCs. The gene calls are TRBV7-2 and TRBJ2-1, with D hard to call. The CDR3 nucleotides are TGTGCCAGCAGCTTTCGGTACAATGAGCAGTTCTTC. It encodes CASSFRYNEQFF.